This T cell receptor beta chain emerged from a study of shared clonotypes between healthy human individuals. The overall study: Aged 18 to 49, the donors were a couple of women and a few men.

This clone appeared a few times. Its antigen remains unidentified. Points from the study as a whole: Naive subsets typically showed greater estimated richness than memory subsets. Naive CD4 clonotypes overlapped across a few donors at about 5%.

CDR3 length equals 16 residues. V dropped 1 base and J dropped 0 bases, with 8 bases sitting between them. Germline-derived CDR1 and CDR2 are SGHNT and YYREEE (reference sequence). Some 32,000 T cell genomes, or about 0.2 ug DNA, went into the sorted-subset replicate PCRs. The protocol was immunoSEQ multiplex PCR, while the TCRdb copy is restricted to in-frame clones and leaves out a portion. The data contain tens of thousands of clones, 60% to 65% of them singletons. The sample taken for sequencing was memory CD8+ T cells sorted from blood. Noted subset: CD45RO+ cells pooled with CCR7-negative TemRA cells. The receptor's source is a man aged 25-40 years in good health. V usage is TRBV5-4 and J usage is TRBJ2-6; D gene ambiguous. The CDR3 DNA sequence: TGTGCCAGCAGCTTGTTCTCCGCCTCTGGGGCCAACGTCCTGACTTTC. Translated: CASSLFSASGANVLTF. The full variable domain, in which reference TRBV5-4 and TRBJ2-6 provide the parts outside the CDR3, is ETGVTQSPTHLIKTRGQQVTLRCSSQSGHNTVSWYQQALGQGPQFIFQYYREEENGRGNFPPRFSGLQFPNYSSELNVNALELDDSALYLCASSLFSASGANVLTFGAGSRLTVL.